This entry features one T cell receptor (beta chain) sequence. Antigen specificity is unknown. The sample is drawn from a study of shared clonotypes between healthy human individuals. Clones were read by immunoSEQ multiplex PCR, and TCRdb kept only the in-frame ones, dropping some. The repertoire includes over a million clones, roughly 80% of them detected once, and 1.4% sits in the top ten. General study points: A generally larger estimated richness was seen in naive subsets than in memory subsets. Limitation of the genetic and exposure-history diversity represented came from the few donors.

CDR3 length: 13 amino acids. CDR1 and CDR2 from the germline V gene are SEHNR and FQNEAQ (reference sequence). V was cut by 3 bases and J by 3 bases, with 5 bases left in between. The chain joins TRBV7-9 to TRBJ2-2, with D unclear. This TCR was sampled from a young man in good health. The sequenced sample consisted of memory CD4+ T cells sorted from blood. Documented subset: CD45RA-negative fraction. This chain's CDR3 is CASSFLDTGELFF. In DNA form, the CDR3 reads TGTGCCAGCAGCTTTTTGGACACCGGGGAGCTGTTTTTT.